The T cell receptor beta chain under discussion was sequenced for a study of shared clonotypes between healthy human individuals (dated by TCRdb to 2018 to 2021). With respect to the entire study: The cohort comprised a couple of women and a few men aged 18 to 49 years. To estimate repertoire size and how much clonotypes are shared between individuals, the study performed deep sequencing of blood TCR repertoires from 4 to 6 healthy adults. For each donor, three plates each were used for CD4 naive and CD4 memory, two plates were used for CD8 naive, and one plate was used for CD8 memory. Different laboratories and diverse techniques were used to prepare libraries and sequence TCR repertoires, to increase sequencing depth and limit assay-specific biases. Each donor's leukapheresis produced roughly between roughly 0.85 and 10 billion PBMCs.

Results the study describes overall, beyond this receptor: Clonotypes shared by all four sorted-subset donors showed higher generation probabilities than non-shared clonotypes. When a few donors were compared, the shared fraction of clonotypes was roughly 5% for naive CD4, 3.5% for naive CD8, 2.3% for memory CD4, and 0.35% to 0.4% for memory CD8. Rarefaction of sorted-subset datasets indicated incomplete sequencing despite the large sequencing depth. Naive subsets generally had larger estimated clonotype richness than memory subsets. Sampling was restricted to blood, and TCR repertoires in tissues likely differ from the TCR repertoires found in blood. The small number of donors limited the genetic and exposure-history diversity represented. Based on pairwise subsampling, the degree of clonotype sharing among donors was expected to be affected by sequencing depth.

Healthy HIV-negative adults with no recently reported acute infections or vaccinations were included as donors. Every donor was a Caucasian adult living in Nashville, Tennessee, USA. Magnetic negative selection was used to enrich CD4+ T cells, after which naive cells were positively selected on CD45RA and the negative fraction became the memory subset. After blood collection by leukapheresis, PBMCs were isolated using Ficoll-Histopaque density gradient centrifugation and then cryopreserved in the vapor phase of liquid nitrogen. Analytical flow cytometry was used to check the purity and quantity of each magnetically sorted T cell population. Each sorted fraction had its genomic DNA isolated and then quantified by UV absorbance on a Nanodrop 2000c. TCR CDR3 regions were amplified from genomic DNA by multiplex PCR using the deep immunoSEQ assay. Extracted genomic DNA from each cell subset was spread evenly across all wells of several immunoSEQ 96-well plates, with each plate serving as a replicate. For sorted subsets, 200 to 250 ng genomic DNA, equal to tens of thousands of T cell genomes, was loaded into each replicate PCR. Purified libraries were quantified with a Qubit 3.0 fluorometer, sized on a Bioanalyzer 2100, and re-quantified with the KAPA Library Quantification kit. Each immunoSEQ 96-well plate was sequenced on its own single-read 150-cycle Illumina NextSeq 550 flow cell. In the original analysis: Because the immunoSEQ output held only junctional sequences and lacked quality scores, the filtering could not match the filtering applied to full-length reads. Sequences were annotated with PyIR, a Python wrapper for IgBLAST v1.9, using IMGT germline references to assign V/J genes and CDR3. Reads with weak V/J assignments (E-value above 1e-6), missing CDR3, stop codons, out-of-frame junctions, or ambiguous translated residues were removed. A V3J clonotype was defined by an identical inferred V gene, J gene, and CDR3 amino acid sequence. The percentage overlap between two repertoires was calculated by dividing the number of shared unique clonotypes by the size of the smaller repertoire. Richness of each repertoire was evaluated using RTK rarefaction, the Chao1 estimator, and Recon v2.1 estimates of unobserved clonotypes. OLGA was used to compute generation probabilities for all TCRbeta clonotypes that the gDNA method yielded from a handful of donors. Drawn from immuneACCESS, this table holds only the in-frame rearrangements with V and J called that TCRdb kept. Clones are partly lost; checked studies trace under half to an unresolved V gene and leave the rest unexplained. V, J and clone size reflect that table, while D and trimming were determined from the DNA. This sample gives about 710,000 clones in total; around 70% of them show up just once. Less than 2% of the sample rests with the top ten.

With regard to this clone: Its specific antigen is unknown. Base qualities are not provided; no much larger clone lies one nucleotide away.

The receptor comes from a woman aged 25 to 39 in good health. The sequencing sample was made of memory CD4+ T cells sorted from blood. This specimen's cell subset or site label, interpreted: CD45RA-negative fraction.

The nucleotides are TGCAGCGCTGGCGGGGGTTTAGGCTACACCTTC. Its coded protein is CSAGGGLGYTF. Recombination linked TRBV29-1 to TRBJ1-2; the D segment could be TRBD1, given 5 matching bases. V loses 7 bases, J loses 8 bases, and the germline ends lie 14 bases apart. There are 11 amino acids in the CDR3, from cysteine to phenylalanine inclusive. The sequence is cut down to CDR3 DNA, 33 bases in frame from base 1. From the germline V gene, CDR1 is SQVTM and CDR2 is ANQGSEA. This CDR3, with the reference TRBV29-1 and TRBJ1-2 proteins standing in past its ends, gives the full variable domain SAVISQKPSRDICQRGTSLTIQCQVDSQVTMMFWYRQQPGQSLTLIATANQGSEATYESGFVIDKFPISRPNLTFSTLTVSNMSPEDSSIYLCSAGGGLGYTFGSGTRLTVV.